This T cell receptor beta chain is from a study of metastatic and nonmetastatic thyroid tumors. Patients underwent thyroid surgery, and none had received any treatment before it. The CDR3 has 13 amino acids. CDR1 is DFQATT, CDR2 SNEGSKA, per germline (reference sequence). The germline V and J ends were trimmed by 3 bases and 5 bases, with 13 bases remaining between them. Through MiXCR, TCRdb re-clonotyped the PCR reads. The table records roughly 21,000 clones, approximately 25% of them present only once. This clone appeared many times. Sequencing was done on a sample of blood. The chain recombines TRBV20-1 with TRBJ1-1; D not certain. The clonotype was recovered from a female donor with papillary thyroid cancer or a benign thyroid nodule (not recorded which). Some clones in this sample may be carry-over from other donors' samples. For the CDR3, the DNA is TGCAGTGCTAGTCGACCCCCGAAGACTGAAGCTTTCTTT. This sequence encodes CSASRPPKTEAFF.